The 21 T cell receptor beta chains listed next were all sequenced from one sample in a study of blood T cells in healthy people across ages. For the second PCR, which ran for 7 to 11 cycles, a sample-barcoded 5' primer and a J-beta primer mix were used. TCRdb reprocessed the 5' RACE reads via MiXCR and lists one record per CDR3 protein. The table has over 1,300,000 distinct CDR3 sequences, 45% to 70% seen once. The sequencing input was blood. The receptors stem from a man younger than 35 in good health.

This chain joins TRBV20-1 and TRBJ2-3; 12 nucleotides line up with TRBD2. Germline V gene sequence: CDR1 DFQATT, CDR2 SNEGSKA (reference sequence). This CDR3 spans 16 amino acids. The V gene end was trimmed by 3 bases and the J gene end by 5 bases; junction bases not matched to a gene: 9. CDR3 loop: CSASQTSGGRGDTQYF. The CDR3 DNA is TGCAGTGCTAGCCAGACTAGCGGGGGAAGAGGAGATACGCAGTATTTT.

This clonotype has a single count. The chain combines TRBV14 with TRBJ1-2; the match to TRBD1 covers 10 bases. The trim removed 3 bases at V and 7 bases at J, leaving 2 bases unmatched. The CDR3 consists of 13 residues. Germline V gene lookup returns CDR1 SGHDN and CDR2 FVKESK. CDR3: CASSQWDRGGYTF. CDR3 sequence (DNA): TGTGCCAGCAGCCAGTGGGACAGGGGTGGCTACACCTTC.

The CDR3 sequence is CASRPGASGHEQYF. CDR3 DNA: TGTGCCAGTAGGCCGGGGGCTAGCGGTCACGAGCAGTACTTC. The genes are TRBV6-1 and TRBJ2-4; D is possibly TRBD2 (7 bases). Gene TRBJ2-7 matches the end of the DNA better, so the J call may be wrong. The CDR3 is 14 amino acids. Germline V gives CDR1 MNHNS, CDR2 SASEGT.

This chain connects TRBV9 to TRBJ2-1; no definite D call. Germline CDR1 and CDR2: SGDLS and YYNGEE. Trimming took 1 base from V and 10 from J, leaving 6 bases between them. There are 11 residues in the CDR3. The CDR3 coding sequence is TGTGCCAGCAGCGTAAGTAAAGAGCAGTTCTTC. Translating it yields CASSVSKEQFF.

This clonotype was seen only a few times. The chain has TRBV10-3 and TRBJ2-5; the match to TRBD2 covers 13 bases. The J call may be wrong; the DNA end is better matched by TRBJ2-7. Germline CDR1 and CDR2: ENHRY and SYGVKD. The CDR3 is made up of 17 amino acids. The CDR3 nucleotides are TGTGCCATCAGGGAGACTAGCGGGGGGCCTCACTTCTACGAGCAGTACTTC. Translating it yields CAIRETSGGPHFYEQYF.

On this clonotype: With a much larger clone just one base away, this may be a read error. The chain combines TRBV3-1 with TRBJ1-5; no firm D call. In germline, CDR1 is LGHDT, CDR2 YNNKEL (reference sequence). The CDR3 length is 14 residues. V was cut by 4 bases and J by 0 bases, with 7 bases left in between. In DNA form, the CDR3 reads TGTGCCAGCAGCCGGGCCAATAGCAATCAGCCCCAGCATTTT. Translated: CASSRANSNQPQHF.

In its sample, this clonotype was seen once. This rearrangement joins TRBV13 to TRBJ2-5, with 9 bases that match TRBD1. Losses at the gene ends were 5 bases for V and 13 bases for J; bases not matched to a gene: 17. Germline values: CDR1 PRHDT, CDR2 FYEKMQ (reference sequence). The CDR3 sequence is 15 residues long. The CDR3 coding sequence is TGTGCCAGCAGCCCGGGGACAGGGTTCACCTACGAGCGGTACTTC. Translation: CASSPGTGFTYERYF.

The chain uses TRBV20-1 and TRBJ2-2; a weak D match, TRBD2 (6 bases). CDR3 length: 15 residues. The V end lost 0 bases, the J end lost 1 base, and 9 bases lay between the germline ends. Germline assignment: CDR1 DFQATT and CDR2 SNEGSKA (reference sequence). The CDR3 here is CSARETGRNTGELFF. The CDR3 DNA is TGCAGTGCTAGAGAAACCGGGAGGAACACCGGGGAGCTGTTTTTT.

This clonotype was detected only once. J is TRBJ2-2 and V is TRBV20-1; D is undetermined. Looked up from germline, CDR1 is DFQATT and CDR2 is SNEGSKA (reference sequence). The CDR3 has 13 amino acids. V was pared by 0 bases and J by 6 bases, with 8 bases between. The CDR3 here is CSARDGQAGELFF. CDR3 in DNA: TGCAGTGCTAGAGATGGGCAGGCCGGGGAGCTGTTTTTT.

In this sample, this clonotype turned up once. This sequence joins TRBV9 and TRBJ1-2; the D is unclear. The CDR3 has 17 amino acids. Trimming stripped 4 bases from V and 2 bases from J, with 21 bases between. Germline CDR1 and CDR2: SGDLS and YYNGEE. CDR3 coding DNA: TGTGCCAGCAGCCCTACCCCGACGGACTCATACAACTATGGCTACACCTTC. This translates into CASSPTPTDSYNYGYTF.

V usage is TRBV14 and J usage is TRBJ1-2, with a tentative D call TRBD1 (6 bases). Germline assignment: CDR1 SGHDN and CDR2 FVKESK. This CDR3 region has 14 residues. V shed 2 bases and J shed 6 bases, with 13 bases lying between them. CDR3 residues: CASSQLGAGDGYTF. The CDR3 region has the DNA TGTGCCAGCAGCCAATTGGGGGCGGGTGATGGCTACACCTTC.

The gene calls are TRBV6-2 or TRBV6-3 and TRBJ2-1, with D hard to call. V was clipped by 6 bases and J by 1 base, with 10 bases between them. The CDR3 runs 14 residues. Germline CDR1 MNHEY, CDR2 SVGEGT. The CDR3 coding sequence is TGTGCCAGCAGCTCCTCCCTTTCCTACAATGAGCAGTTCTTC. This gives the protein CASSSSLSYNEQFF.

This chain uses TRBV20-1 with TRBJ2-2; no clear D. There are 14 residues in the CDR3. The germline V and J ends were trimmed by 0 bases and 3 bases, with 8 bases remaining between them. The germline gives CDR1 DFQATT, CDR2 SNEGSKA (reference sequence). The CDR3 loop is CSARDEFHTGELFF. The CDR3 DNA reads TGCAGTGCTAGAGACGAGTTTCACACCGGGGAGCTGTTTTTT.

V gene TRBV20-1 combines with J gene TRBJ1-1; D is uncertain. The V and J ends lost 3 bases and 4 bases respectively, with 6 bases between them. The CDR3 consists of 11 residues. Germline-derived CDR1 and CDR2 are DFQATT and SNEGSKA (reference sequence). CDR3 nucleotides: TGCAGTGCTAGCTGGCTCACTGAAGCTTTCTTT. This gives the protein CSASWLTEAFF.

The CDR3 DNA reads TGTGCCAGCAGTCCCCGGGACAGGTCTTTCGAGCAGTACTTC. The encoded protein is CASSPRDRSFEQYF. V is TRBV2 and J is TRBJ2-5; 8 bases are shared with TRBD1. With the DNA end fitting TRBJ2-7 better, the J assignment may be wrong. This CDR3 region has 14 residues. The germline V gene encodes CDR1 SNHLY and CDR2 FYNNEI.

The CDR3 coding sequence is TGCGCCAGCAGCCAAGATCCTACCCGGGGACAGGGGAACGAGCAGTACTTC. Amino acids: CASSQDPTRGQGNEQYF. The chain recombines TRBV4-1 with TRBJ2-7; 10 bases are shared with TRBD1. Per germline, CDR1 MGHRA and CDR2 YSYEKL. Unmatched junction bases numbered 10, after V lost 0 bases and J lost 5 bases. CDR3 length: 17 residues.

This clonotype appeared a few times. The chain uses TRBV27 and TRBJ1-6; the D is unclear. The CDR3 loop spans 15 amino acids. Germline V lookup: CDR1 MNHEY, CDR2 SMNVEV (reference sequence). V lost 2 bases, J lost 8 bases, and 13 bases lay in between. The CDR3: CASSLDAPGYSPLHF. DNA for the CDR3: TGTGCCAGCAGTTTAGACGCCCCGGGATATTCACCCCTCCACTTT.

This clonotype has just a few counts. This chain connects TRBV4-1 to TRBJ2-7, with TRBD1 matching 7 bases. Germline CDR1 is MGHRA and CDR2 is YSYEKL. The CDR3 has 14 amino acids. V was pared by 5 bases and J by 4 bases, with 8 bases of the junction left unmatched. The CDR3 sequence is CASSGLETGYEQYF. CDR3 nucleotides: TGCGCCAGCAGCGGGCTGGAGACAGGGTACGAGCAGTACTTC.

The chain carries TRBV20-1 and TRBJ1-5; the D is unclear. This CDR3 has 13 residues. The germline V gene encodes CDR1 DFQATT and CDR2 SNEGSKA (reference sequence). Trimming removed 0 bases from V and 6 bases from J, with 9 bases in between. The CDR3 loop reads CSARDQSLQPQHF. The DNA of the CDR3 is TGCAGTGCTAGAGATCAAAGTCTTCAGCCCCAGCATTTT.

This clonotype was counted only a few times. This chain connects TRBV7-6 to TRBJ2-5, with 8 bases lining up with TRBD2. Per germline, CDR1 SGHVS and CDR2 FNYEAQ. V trimming: 6 bases; J trimming: 5 bases; junction bases outside the gene matches: 5. The CDR3 runs 13 residues. The CDR3 coding sequence is TGTGCCAGCAGTATAGGCGGGGGGGAGACCCAGTACTTC. Translation: CASSIGGGETQYF.

The chain joins TRBV28 to TRBJ2-2; possible D gene TRBD2, 6 bases. V lost 5 bases, J lost 6 bases, and 22 bases lay in between. The CDR3 has 17 residues. The germline CDR1 and CDR2 sequences are MDHEN and SYDVKM. CDR3 in amino acids: CASSAGRQPVGAGELFF. The CDR3 nucleotides read TGTGCCAGCAGTGCGGGACGACAGCCAGTGGGCGCCGGGGAGCTGTTTTTT.